Shown below are 12 T cell receptor beta chains from a single sample sequenced in a study of neoadjuvant nivolumab and ipilimumab in lung cancer. TCRdb keeps only in-frame clones here, not all; method: immunoSEQ multiplex PCR. The sample shows about 38,000 clones, 75% to 90% of them seen only once. Sample: peripheral blood, taken before neoadjuvant nivolumab, alone or with ipilimumab. All receptors come from an adult with non-small cell lung cancer.

The genes are TRBV5-8 and TRBJ2-3, with 8 nucleotides matching TRBD2. V dropped 0 bases and J dropped 1; count of bases not matched to a gene: 7. CDR3 length: 17 residues. CDR1 and CDR2 from the germline V gene are SGHTS and YDEGEE. The DNA for the CDR3 is TGTGCCAGCAGCTTGGTGGGGACTAGTAGGGGCACAGATACGCAGTATTTT. Its protein product is CASSLVGTSRGTDTQYF.

This rearrangement joins TRBV7-9 to TRBJ1-1; no definite D call. Germline values: CDR1 SEHNR, CDR2 FQNEAQ (reference sequence). Trimming took 0 bases from V and 7 from J, leaving 12 bases between them. There are 14 residues in the CDR3. The CDR3 sequence: CASSLAVTAFEAFF. DNA for the CDR3: TGTGCCAGCAGCTTAGCTGTCACAGCATTTGAAGCTTTCTTT.

The rearrangement links TRBV6-1 to TRBJ1-4; 7 bases agree with TRBD1. This CDR3 region has 15 residues. The ends lost 5 bases at V and 6 bases at J; junction bases unmatched: 9. Germline V gives CDR1 MNHNS, CDR2 SASEGT. CDR3 loop: CASSLTGAGDEKLFF. The CDR3 DNA reads as TGTGCCAGCAGTCTAACAGGGGCGGGTGATGAAAAACTGTTTTTT.

A single count supports this clone. The chain couples TRBV19 to TRBJ2-3, with unresolved D. The CDR3 is 14 amino acids. V gave up 3 bases and J gave up 2 bases, with 9 bases separating them. Germline V gives CDR1 LNHDA, CDR2 SQIVND (reference sequence). The CDR3 DNA sequence: TGTGCCAGTAGTATCTTCCAGGACACAGATACGCAGTATTTT. It codes for CASSIFQDTDTQYF.

This clone appeared a few times. The V and J genes are TRBV5-6 and TRBJ2-7; D may be TRBD1 (7 bases). Trimming removed 4 bases from V and 6 bases from J, with 20 bases in between. The germline CDR1 and CDR2 sequences are SGHDT and YYEEEE. The CDR3 has 15 residues. CDR3 in DNA: TGTGCCAGCAGCCGGCCGGTTTGGCAGGGGGGCGAGCAGTACTTC. Its protein is CASSRPVWQGGEQYF.

The chain has TRBV18 and TRBJ2-5, with a tentative D call TRBD1 (7 bases). V was trimmed by 3 bases and J by 3 bases, leaving 11 bases between them. Germline-derived CDR1 and CDR2 are KGHSH and LQKENI. The CDR3 totals 14 residues. For the CDR3, the DNA is TGTGCCAGCTCACCGGCGGGACAGAAAGAGACCCAGTACTTC. It encodes CASSPAGQKETQYF.

V and J are TRBV7-8 and TRBJ1-1, with 7 bases matching TRBD1. V lost 2 bases, J lost 6 bases, and 3 bases stayed unmatched. CDR1 and CDR2 (germline): SGHVS, FQNEAQ. The CDR3 runs to 13 residues. CDR3 sequence (DNA): TGTGCCAGCAGCTTAACAGGGGAGGCTGAAGCTTTCTTT. The encoded protein is CASSLTGEAEAFF.

This clone was observed once. This chain uses TRBV11-2 with TRBJ2-2; 8 bases align to TRBD1. Germline-derived CDR1 and CDR2 are SGHAT and FQNNGV. CDR3 size: 16 residues. J lost 0 bases, V lost 3 bases, and 3 bases had no gene match. The CDR3 region has the DNA TGTGCCAGCAGCTTCGACAGGGGTTCGAACACCGGGGAGCTGTTTTTT. Translating it yields CASSFDRGSNTGELFF.

The chain combines TRBV5-6 with TRBJ2-3; TRBD2 agrees at 9 bases. Germline V CDR1 and CDR2: SGHDT, YYEEEE. The CDR3 loop spans 16 amino acids. V lost 0 bases to trimming and J lost 2 bases; unmatched junction nucleotides: 4. This chain's CDR3 is CASSLGLAGTTDTQYF. The CDR3 bases are TGTGCCAGCAGCTTGGGGCTAGCGGGGACCACAGATACGCAGTATTTT. Supplemented by reference TRBV5-6 and TRBJ2-3, the full variable domain reads DAGVTQSPTHLIKTRGQQVTLRCSPKSGHDTVSWYQQALGQGPQFIFQYYEEEERQRGNFPDRFSGHQFPNYSSELNVNALLLGDSALYLCASSLGLAGTTDTQYFGPGTRLTVL.

This clone was seen a handful of times. The gene calls are TRBV5-1 and TRBJ2-5; D remains unclear. Between the trimmed V and J ends, which lost 1 base and 1 base, there was a span of 2 bases. The length of the CDR3 is 12 residues. CDR1 SGHRS and CDR2 YFSETQ come from the germline V gene. DNA for the CDR3: TGCGCCAGCAGCTTGTCCCAAGAGACCCAGTACTTC. It translates to CASSLSQETQYF.

CDR3 nucleotide sequence: TGTGCCAGTAGTATCCACCGGGACTATTCCACAGATACGCAGTATTTT. Translation gives CASSIHRDYSTDTQYF. This chain uses TRBV19 with TRBJ2-3; 7 positions agree with TRBD2. There are 16 residues in the CDR3. V shed 3 bases and J 2 bases; nucleotides not matched to a gene: 8. Germline-derived CDR1 and CDR2 are LNHDA and SQIVND (reference sequence).

This chain joins TRBV30 and TRBJ2-2, with TRBD1 matching over 8 bases. The CDR3 is 13 amino acids. CDR1 is GTSNPN, CDR2 SVGIG, per germline (reference sequence). J was trimmed by 6 bases and V by 4 bases; bases with no gene match: 4. CDR3 protein: CAWTGGAAGELFF. The CDR3 DNA sequence: TGTGCCTGGACAGGGGGCGCGGCCGGGGAGCTGTTTTTT.